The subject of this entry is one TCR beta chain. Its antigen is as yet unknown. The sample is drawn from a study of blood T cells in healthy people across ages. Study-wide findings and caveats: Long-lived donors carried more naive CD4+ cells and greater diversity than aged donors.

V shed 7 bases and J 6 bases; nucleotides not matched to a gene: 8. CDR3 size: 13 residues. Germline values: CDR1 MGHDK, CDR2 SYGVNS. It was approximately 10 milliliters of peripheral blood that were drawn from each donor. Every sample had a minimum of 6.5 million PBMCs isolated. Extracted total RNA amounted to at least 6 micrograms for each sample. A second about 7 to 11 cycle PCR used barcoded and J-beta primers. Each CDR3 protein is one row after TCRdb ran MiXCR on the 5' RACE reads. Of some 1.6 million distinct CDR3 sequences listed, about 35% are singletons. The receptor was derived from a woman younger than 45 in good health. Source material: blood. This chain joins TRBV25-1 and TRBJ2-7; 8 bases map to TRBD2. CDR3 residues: CASTAGTRGEQYF. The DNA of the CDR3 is TGTGCCAGCACGGCCGGGACTAGAGGCGAGCAGTACTTC.